The present T cell receptor beta chain was sequenced within a study of T cell repertoires in cytomegalovirus infection. In the study overall: Matching HLA type and CMV infection were both indicated by public TCR beta signatures. General observations from the study: Public TCR beta family frequency separated CMV-and-HLA carriers, including in an independent cohort. Clonotype analysis showed dominance of the ex vivo response by HLA-C-restricted CMV-specific TCR beta clonotypes.

Of note for this clonotype: Its antigen is currently unknown.

MiXCR, applied by TCRdb to the reads, yields one record per CDR3 protein. The sample shows approximately 250,000 distinct CDR3 sequences, 12% of them seen only once. The CDR3 is 16 residues long. CDR1 and CDR2 from the germline V gene are DFQATT and SNEGSKA (reference sequence). The J segment lost 4 bases and the V segment lost 5 bases, leaving 16 bases of the junction unmatched. This sequence joins TRBV20-1 and TRBJ2-7, with TRBD2 identical over 8 bases. This receptor was obtained from a human donor in good health (CMV status not recorded). Some clones in this sample may be carry-over from other donors' samples. Material for sequencing was PBMCs. DNA for the CDR3: TGCAGTGCTCTAAACCCCAAGTCTAGCGGGCGTTACGAGCAGTACTTC. It specifies CSALNPKSSGRYEQYF.